Listed below are T cell receptor beta chains from one sample, sequenced in a study of CD8 T cells in ankylosing spondylitis. Each CDR3 protein gets one entry after TCRdb re-called the 5' RACE reads with MiXCR. This sample carries roughly 230,000 distinct CDR3 sequences, approximately 8% of them seen once, and the ten largest clones take more than 4.5%. The sample consisted of blood, either unsorted or a sorted T cell fraction (not recorded which). These receptors all come from a female donor with ankylosing spondylitis or in good health (not recorded which). Both conserved end residues are part of each CDR3. Each record gives: CDR3 length, clone size, V gene, J gene, D gene, CDR3 DNA, CDR3 protein. The D gene is left open where the match is weak. Some rows have no size entry. The others give once, few or many, or a class for an expanded clone.

len: 16; abundance: few; v_gene: TRBV7-2; j_gene: TRBJ2-7; d_gene: -; CDR3nt: TGTGCCAGCAGCTTGGATATATGGGGGGGGACATACGAGCAGTACTTC; CDR3aa: CASSLDIWGGTYEQYF
len: 13; abundance: many; v_gene: TRBV5-1; j_gene: TRBJ2-2; d_gene: -; CDR3nt: TGCGCCAGCAACGAGGGGTCGTCCGGGGAGCTGTTTTTT; CDR3aa: CASNEGSSGELFF
len: 15; abundance: few; v_gene: TRBV3-1; j_gene: TRBJ2-6; d_gene: -; CDR3nt: TGTGCCAGCAGCCCGGACCCGAGAGGGGCCAACGTCCTGACTTTC; CDR3aa: CASSPDPRGANVLTF
len: 13; abundance: -; v_gene: TRBV20-1; j_gene: TRBJ2-5; d_gene: -; CDR3nt: TGCAGTGCTAGCTTCAGGGGTCTGGGGACCCAGTACTTC; CDR3aa: CSASFRGLGTQYF
len: 16; abundance: few; v_gene: TRBV20-1; j_gene: TRBJ2-5; d_gene: TRBD2; CDR3nt: TGCAGTGCTAGGAAAGGACTAGCGGGATGGGGGGAGACCCAGTACTTC; CDR3aa: CSARKGLAGWGETQYF
len: 15; abundance: many; v_gene: TRBV5-1; j_gene: TRBJ2-5; d_gene: TRBD2; CDR3nt: TGCGCCAGCAGCTTGGAGGGGACTAGCAAAGAGACCCAGTACTTC; CDR3aa: CASSLEGTSKETQYF
len: 14; abundance: -; v_gene: TRBV28; j_gene: TRBJ2-2; d_gene: -; CDR3nt: TGTGCCAGCAAAGAACAGGGTCTCACCGGGGAGCTGTTTTTT; CDR3aa: CASKEQGLTGELFF
len: 12; abundance: many; v_gene: TRBV5-1; j_gene: TRBJ2-1; d_gene: -; CDR3nt: TGCGCCAGCAGCGAGACTCCTGAAGAACAGTTCTTC; CDR3aa: CASSETPEEQFF
len: 13; abundance: many; v_gene: TRBV29-1; j_gene: TRBJ1-1; d_gene: -; CDR3nt: TGCAGCGTTCAACAGGGACTGAACACTGAAGCTTTCTTT; CDR3aa: CSVQQGLNTEAFF
len: 12; abundance: many; v_gene: TRBV14; j_gene: TRBJ1-5; d_gene: -; CDR3nt: TGTGCCAGCAGTATGAGTAATCAGCCCCAGCATTTT; CDR3aa: CASSMSNQPQHF
len: 16; abundance: many; v_gene: TRBV7-8; j_gene: TRBJ2-5; d_gene: TRBD2; CDR3nt: TGTGCCAGCAGCATTGGGACTAGCGGCTGGTCAGAGACCCAGTACTTC; CDR3aa: CASSIGTSGWSETQYF
len: 14; abundance: many; v_gene: TRBV5-1; j_gene: TRBJ2-7; d_gene: -; CDR3nt: TGCGCCAGCAGCTTGGGAGCGCTAGTCCACGAGCAGTACTTC; CDR3aa: CASSLGALVHEQYF
len: 15; abundance: many; v_gene: TRBV5-1; j_gene: TRBJ2-7; d_gene: -; CDR3nt: TGCGCCAGCAGCTTGGAGGCGGCTAGCTCCTACGAGCAGTACTTC; CDR3aa: CASSLEAASSYEQYF
len: 13; abundance: many; v_gene: TRBV20-1; j_gene: TRBJ2-2; d_gene: -; CDR3nt: TGCAGTGCAAGGGACTTTTACACCGGGGAGCTGTTTTTT; CDR3aa: CSARDFYTGELFF
len: 15; abundance: -; v_gene: TRBV7-9; j_gene: TRBJ2-7; d_gene: -; CDR3nt: TGTGCCAGCAGCCGGCCAGGGGGGGGCTTCAACGAGCAGTACTTC; CDR3aa: CASSRPGGGFNEQYF